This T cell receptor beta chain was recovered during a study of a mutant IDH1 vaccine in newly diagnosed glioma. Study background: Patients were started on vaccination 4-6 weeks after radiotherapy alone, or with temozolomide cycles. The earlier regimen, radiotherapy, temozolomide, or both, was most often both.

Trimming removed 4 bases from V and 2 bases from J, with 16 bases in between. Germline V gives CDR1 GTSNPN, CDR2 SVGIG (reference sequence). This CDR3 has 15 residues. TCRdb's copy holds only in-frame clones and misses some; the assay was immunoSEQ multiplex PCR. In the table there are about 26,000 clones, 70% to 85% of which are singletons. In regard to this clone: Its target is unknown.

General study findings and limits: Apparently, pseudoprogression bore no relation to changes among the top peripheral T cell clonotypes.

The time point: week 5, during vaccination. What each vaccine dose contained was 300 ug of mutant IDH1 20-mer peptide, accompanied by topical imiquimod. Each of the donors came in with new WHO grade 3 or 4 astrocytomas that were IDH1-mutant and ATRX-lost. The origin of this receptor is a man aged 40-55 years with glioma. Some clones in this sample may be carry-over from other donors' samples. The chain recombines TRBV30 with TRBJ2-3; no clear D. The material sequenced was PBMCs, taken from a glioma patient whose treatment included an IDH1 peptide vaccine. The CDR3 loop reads CAWTRRRPPTDTQYF. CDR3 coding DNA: TGTGCCTGGACCAGGCGACGGCCTCCCACAGATACGCAGTATTTT.